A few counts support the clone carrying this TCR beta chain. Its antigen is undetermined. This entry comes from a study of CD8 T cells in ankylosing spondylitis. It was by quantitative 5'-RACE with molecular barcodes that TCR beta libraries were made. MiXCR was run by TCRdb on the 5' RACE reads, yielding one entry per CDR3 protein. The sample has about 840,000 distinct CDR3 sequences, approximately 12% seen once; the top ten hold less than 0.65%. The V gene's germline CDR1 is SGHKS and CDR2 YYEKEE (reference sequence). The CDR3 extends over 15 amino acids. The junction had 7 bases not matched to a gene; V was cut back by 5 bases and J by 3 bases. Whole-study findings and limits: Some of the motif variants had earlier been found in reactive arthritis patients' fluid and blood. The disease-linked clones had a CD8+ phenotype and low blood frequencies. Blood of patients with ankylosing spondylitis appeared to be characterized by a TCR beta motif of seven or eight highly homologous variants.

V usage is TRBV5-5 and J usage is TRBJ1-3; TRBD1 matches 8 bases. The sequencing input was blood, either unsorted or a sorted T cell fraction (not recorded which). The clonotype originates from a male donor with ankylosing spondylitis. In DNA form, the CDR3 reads TGTGCCAGCAGTCGGGACAGGTCCTTTGGAAACACCATATATTTT. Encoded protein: CASSRDRSFGNTIYF.